The 9 T cell receptor beta chains below all came from one sample that was sequenced in a study of neurological immune-mediated disorders. TCRdb redid the calling of the 5' RACE reads with MiXCR, one entry per CDR3 protein. The table includes over 45,000 distinct CDR3 sequences, around 2.9% detected once. Source material: PBMCs. These receptor sequences come from a woman aged 45-59 years with multiple sclerosis.

CDR3: CRPGLEGDSSYEQYV. In nucleotides, the CDR3 is TGCAGGCCGGGACTAGAGGGGGACAGCTCCTACGAGCAGTACGTC. The rearrangement joins TRBV20-1 to TRBJ2-7; perhaps TRBD2 as D (8 bases). This CDR3 spans 15 amino acids. Germline lookup yields CDR1 DFQATT and CDR2 SNEGSKA (reference sequence).

This clonotype was seen ten or more times. The rearrangement links TRBV5-1 to TRBJ2-5; 11 nucleotides align to TRBD2. This CDR3 spans 13 amino acids. Germline V gene lookup returns CDR1 SGHRS and CDR2 YFSETQ. Unmatched junction bases numbered 0, after V lost 5 bases and J lost 3 bases. The CDR3 loop reads CASRLAGEETQYF. As DNA, the CDR3 is TGCGCCAGCAGACTAGCGGGAGAAGAGACCCAGTACTTC.

This clonotype was recorded many times. The chain combines TRBV20-1 with TRBJ2-2; D is uncertain. Trimming removed 1 base at V and 3 bases at J, with 6 bases between. The CDR3 totals 13 residues. Germline V gene lookup returns CDR1 DFQATT and CDR2 SNEGSKA (reference sequence). CDR3 DNA: TGCAGTGCTAGAGGCGGATACACCGGGGAGCTGTTTTTT. Its translation is CSARGGYTGELFF.

This clonotype has at least ten counts. The chain combines TRBV5-1 with TRBJ2-7, with 7 bases lining up with TRBD2. Germline values: CDR1 SGHRS, CDR2 YFSETQ. CDR3 length equals 15 residues. V shed 0 bases, J shed 6 bases, and the junction held 9 bases outside the gene matches. CDR3 region: CASSLAGGRGFEQYF. The CDR3 DNA reads as TGCGCCAGCAGCTTGGCGGGCGGGAGAGGCTTCGAGCAGTACTTC.

This clonotype was found many times. The chain is built from TRBV5-4 and TRBJ1-1; D is undetermined. This CDR3 contains 16 residues. V lost 0 bases and J 1 base, leaving 13 bases between the germline ends. Germline V gene data show CDR1 as SGHNT and CDR2 as YYREEE (reference sequence). DNA of the CDR3: TGTGCCAGCAGCTTGGAGGTGGGCAGATCGAACACTGAAGCTTTCTTT. Translated: CASSLEVGRSNTEAFF.

This clonotype occurred many times. The chain combines TRBV10-2 with TRBJ2-7, with D perhaps TRBD1 (6 bases). The CDR3 totals 14 residues. Germline lookup yields CDR1 WSHSY and CDR2 SAAADI. With 6 bases removed from V and 6 bases from J, the gap between germline ends came to 18 bases. The CDR3 DNA reads TGCGCCAGCAGAGAAACAGGGTGGGATGGCGAGCAGTACGTC. As protein: CASRETGWDGEQYV.

This clonotype was picked up many times. This chain uses TRBV6-5 with TRBJ1-1; 7 bases fit TRBD1. The CDR3 has 14 residues. V lost 2 bases to trimming and J lost 0 bases; unmatched junction nucleotides: 0. Looked up from germline, CDR1 is MNHEY and CDR2 is SVGAGI. CDR3 amino acids: CASSYTGVNTEAFF. CDR3 coding DNA: TGTGCCAGCAGTTACACAGGGGTGAACACTGAAGCTTTCTTT.

This clonotype came up many times. V is TRBV6-6 and J is TRBJ2-3; 8 bases are shared with TRBD1. CDR3 length: 14 amino acids. With 5 bases clipped from V and 5 bases from J, the junction kept 6 bases outside the gene matches. CDR1 and CDR2 (germline): MNHNY, SVGAGI (reference sequence). CDR3 region: CASSRTGPQDTQYF. The CDR3 DNA reads as TGTGCCAGCAGTAGGACAGGGCCACAAGATACGCAGTATTTT.

The table lists this clonotype with many counts. The CDR3 nucleotides read TGCAGTGTTGGGACAGCGAGCAATCAGCCCCAGCATTTT. Protein: CSVGTASNQPQHF. The chain uses TRBV20-1 and TRBJ1-5, with 7 bases aligning to TRBD1. This CDR3 is 13 amino acids long. The V gene's germline CDR1 is DFQATT and CDR2 SNEGSKA (reference sequence). V shed 7 bases, J shed 1 base, and the junction held 4 bases outside the gene matches.